Described below is a single T cell receptor beta chain sequence and its context. The sample belongs to a study of blood T cell repertoires in COVID-19. Clones were sequenced by immunoSEQ multiplex PCR, and TCRdb holds only the in-frame ones, with some missing. The table shows approximately 350,000 clones, with around nine tenths occurring only once. The sequence derives from a woman aged 18-29 years who had recovered from COVID-19. The sample comprised peripheral blood.

The CDR3 spells CSVTGSGNTIYF. The CDR3 DNA sequence: TGCAGCGTTACCGGCTCTGGAAACACCATATATTTT. V and J are TRBV29-1 and TRBJ1-3; D gene unclear. CDR1 SQVTM and CDR2 ANQGSEA come from the germline V gene. CDR3 length: 12 residues. V lost 5 bases and J lost 0, with 5 bases in between.